This T cell receptor (beta chain) was recorded in a study of T cell repertoires in cytomegalovirus infection. V lost 4 bases and J lost 1, with 13 bases in between. The CDR3 sequence is 15 residues long. Germline V CDR1 and CDR2: SGHTA, FQGNSA. This clonotype was recorded many times. TCRdb re-derived calls from the reads in MiXCR, one entry per CDR3 protein. Of hundreds of thousands of distinct CDR3 sequences in the sample, roughly 9.3% were seen once. The chain employs TRBV7-2 and TRBJ1-1; maybe TRBD1 (5 bases). The sequenced sample was PBMCs. The TCR was taken from a human donor in good health (CMV status not recorded). Some clones in this sample may be carry-over from other donors' samples. The CDR3 DNA reads as TGTGCCAGCAGCTCCCAGGCGGACACGAACACTGAAGCTTTCTTT. Its protein product is CASSSQADTNTEAFF.